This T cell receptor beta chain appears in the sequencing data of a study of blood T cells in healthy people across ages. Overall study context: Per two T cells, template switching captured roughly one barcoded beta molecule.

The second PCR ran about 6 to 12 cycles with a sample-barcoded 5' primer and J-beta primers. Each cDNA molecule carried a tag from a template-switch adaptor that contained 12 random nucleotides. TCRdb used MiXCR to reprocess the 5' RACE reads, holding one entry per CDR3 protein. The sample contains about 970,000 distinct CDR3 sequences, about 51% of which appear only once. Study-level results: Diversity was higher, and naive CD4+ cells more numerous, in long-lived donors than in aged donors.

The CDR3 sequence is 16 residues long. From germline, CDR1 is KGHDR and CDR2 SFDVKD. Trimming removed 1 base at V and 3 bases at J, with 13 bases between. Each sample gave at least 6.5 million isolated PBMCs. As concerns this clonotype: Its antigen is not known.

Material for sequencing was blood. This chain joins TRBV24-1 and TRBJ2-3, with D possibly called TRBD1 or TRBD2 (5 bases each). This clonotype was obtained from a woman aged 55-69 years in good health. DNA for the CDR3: TGTGCCACCAGTGATTTAGGACACGGGGCTACAGATACGCAGTATTTT. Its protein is CATSDLGHGATDTQYF.